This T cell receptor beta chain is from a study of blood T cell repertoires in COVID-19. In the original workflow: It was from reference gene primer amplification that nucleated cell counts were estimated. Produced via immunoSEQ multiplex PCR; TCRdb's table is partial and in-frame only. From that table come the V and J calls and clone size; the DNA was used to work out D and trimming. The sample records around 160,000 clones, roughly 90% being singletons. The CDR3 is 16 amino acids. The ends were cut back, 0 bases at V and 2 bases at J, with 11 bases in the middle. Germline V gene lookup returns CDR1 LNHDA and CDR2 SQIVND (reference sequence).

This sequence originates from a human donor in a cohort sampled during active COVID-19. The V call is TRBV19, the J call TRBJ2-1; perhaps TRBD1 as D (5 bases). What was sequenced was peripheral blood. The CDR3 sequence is CASSIDDSTPYNEQFF. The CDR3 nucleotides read TGTGCCAGTAGTATAGATGACAGCACCCCCTACAATGAGCAGTTCTTC.